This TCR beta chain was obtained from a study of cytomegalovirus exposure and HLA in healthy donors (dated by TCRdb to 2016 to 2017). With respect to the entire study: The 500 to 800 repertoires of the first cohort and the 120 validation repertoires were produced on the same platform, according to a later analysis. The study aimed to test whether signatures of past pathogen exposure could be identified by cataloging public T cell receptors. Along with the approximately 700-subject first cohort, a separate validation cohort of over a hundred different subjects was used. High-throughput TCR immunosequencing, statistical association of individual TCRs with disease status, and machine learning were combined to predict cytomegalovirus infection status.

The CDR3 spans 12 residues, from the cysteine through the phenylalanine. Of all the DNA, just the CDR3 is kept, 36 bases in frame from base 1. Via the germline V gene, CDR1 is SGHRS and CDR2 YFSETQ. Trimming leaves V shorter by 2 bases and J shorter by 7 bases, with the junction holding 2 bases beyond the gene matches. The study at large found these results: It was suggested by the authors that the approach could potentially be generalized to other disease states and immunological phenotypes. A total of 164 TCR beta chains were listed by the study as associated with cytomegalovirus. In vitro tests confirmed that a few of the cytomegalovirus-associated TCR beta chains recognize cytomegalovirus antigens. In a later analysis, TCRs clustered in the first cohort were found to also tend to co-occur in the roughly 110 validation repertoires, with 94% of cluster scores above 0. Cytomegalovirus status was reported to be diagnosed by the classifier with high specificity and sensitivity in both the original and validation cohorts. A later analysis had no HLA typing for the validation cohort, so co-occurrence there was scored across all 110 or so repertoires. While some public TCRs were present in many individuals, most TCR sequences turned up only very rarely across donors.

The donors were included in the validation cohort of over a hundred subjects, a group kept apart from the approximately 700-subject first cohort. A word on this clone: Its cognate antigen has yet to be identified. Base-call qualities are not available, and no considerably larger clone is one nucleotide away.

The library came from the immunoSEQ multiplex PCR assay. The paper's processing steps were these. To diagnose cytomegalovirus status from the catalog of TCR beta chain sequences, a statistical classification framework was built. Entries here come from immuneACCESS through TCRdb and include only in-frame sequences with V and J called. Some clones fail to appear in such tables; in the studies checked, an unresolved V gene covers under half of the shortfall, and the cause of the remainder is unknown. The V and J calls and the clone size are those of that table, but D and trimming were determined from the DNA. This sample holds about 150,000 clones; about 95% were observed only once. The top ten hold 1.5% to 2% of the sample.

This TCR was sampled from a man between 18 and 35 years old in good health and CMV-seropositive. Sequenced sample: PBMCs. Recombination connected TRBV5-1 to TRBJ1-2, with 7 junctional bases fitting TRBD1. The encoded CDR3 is CASSFDRAGYTF. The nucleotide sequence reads TGCGCCAGCAGCTTCGACAGGGCTGGCTACACCTTC.